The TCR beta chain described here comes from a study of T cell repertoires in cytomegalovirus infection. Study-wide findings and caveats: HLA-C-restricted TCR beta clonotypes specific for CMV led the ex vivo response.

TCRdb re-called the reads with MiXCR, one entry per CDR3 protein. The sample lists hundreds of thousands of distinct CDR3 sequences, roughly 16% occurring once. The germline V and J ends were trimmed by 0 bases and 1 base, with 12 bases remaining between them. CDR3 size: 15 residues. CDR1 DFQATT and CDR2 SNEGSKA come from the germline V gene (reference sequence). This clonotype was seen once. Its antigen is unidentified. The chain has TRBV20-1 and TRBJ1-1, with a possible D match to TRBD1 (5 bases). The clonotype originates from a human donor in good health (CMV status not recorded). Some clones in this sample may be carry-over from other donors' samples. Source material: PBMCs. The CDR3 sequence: CSARDRIGANTEAFF. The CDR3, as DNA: TGCAGTGCTAGAGATCGTATAGGGGCGAACACTGAAGCTTTCTTT.